This entry lists 10 T cell receptor beta chains sequenced from one sample in a study of control samples from healthy donors and cancer patients. This table comes from immunoSEQ multiplex PCR, and its TCRdb copy is limited to in-frame clones, with some not included. The sample holds 180,000 or so clones, around 93% seen once. Specimen: blood. The receptors derive from an older woman in good health.

The CDR3 nucleotides are TGTGCCAGCTCACCACTAGAAGGAGATCAGCCCCAGCATTTT. This translates into CASSPLEGDQPQHF. The rearrangement links TRBV18 to TRBJ1-5, with D unresolved. This CDR3 has 14 residues. The V and J ends lost 1 base and 5 bases respectively, with 9 bases between them. CDR1 is KGHSH and CDR2 is LQKENI in the germline V gene.

The rearrangement uses TRBV4-1 and TRBJ2-2; 8 nucleotides agree with TRBD1. This CDR3 has 16 amino acids. Unmatched junction bases numbered 7, after V lost 1 base and J lost 6 bases. Germline CDR1 and CDR2: MGHRA and YSYEKL. The CDR3 DNA sequence: TGCGCCAGCAGCCAAGGGGCAGGGGGCCGCGCCGGGGAGCTGTTTTTT. It yields the protein CASSQGAGGRAGELFF.

The DNA of the CDR3 is TGTGCCAGCAGCGCTGGGACAGGGGAGAACACTGAAGCTTTCTTT. Amino acids: CASSAGTGENTEAFF. The rearrangement joins TRBV9 to TRBJ1-1; 10 nucleotides match TRBD1. CDR1 and CDR2 from the germline V gene are SGDLS and YYNGEE. CDR3 length: 15 amino acids. Trimming removed 3 bases from V and 1 base from J; junction bases left unmatched: 3.

V gene TRBV6-5 combines with J gene TRBJ1-2, with 8 bases identical to TRBD1. V shed 6 bases, J shed 7 bases, and the junction held 7 bases outside the gene matches. This CDR3 is 13 amino acids long. The germline gives CDR1 MNHEY, CDR2 SVGAGI. As DNA, the CDR3 is TGTGCCAGCAGCCAAACAGGGGGGGGTGGCTACACCTTC. Translating it yields CASSQTGGGGYTF.

The chain carries TRBV2 and TRBJ2-7; 11 bases are shared with TRBD2. J was trimmed by 3 bases and V by 6 bases; bases with no gene match: 1. This CDR3 is 13 amino acids long. Germline CDR1 SNHLY, CDR2 FYNNEI. This chain's CDR3 is CASRGTSGYEQYF. The CDR3 DNA sequence: TGTGCCAGCAGGGGGACTAGCGGCTACGAGCAGTACTTC. The variable domain in full, with the rest retrieved from reference TRBV2 and TRBJ2-7, is EPEVTQTPSHQVTQMGQEVILRCVPISNHLYFYWYRQILGQKVEFLVSFYNNEISEKSEIFDDQFSVERPDGSNFTLKIRSTKLEDSAMYFCASRGTSGYEQYFGPGTRLTVT.

The rearrangement joins TRBV6-2 or TRBV6-3 to TRBJ2-1, with 7 bases aligning to TRBD1. CDR1 and CDR2 from the germline V gene are MNHEY and SVGEGT. The V segment lost 2 bases and the J segment 8 bases; nucleotides outside the gene matches: 18. This CDR3 comprises 18 residues. CDR3 coding DNA: TGTGCCAGCAGTTACCGTGAGACGACAGGGAAGGTTGGCGATGAGCAGTTCTTC. Amino acids: CASSYRETTGKVGDEQFF.

The chain uses TRBV5-6 and TRBJ1-6, with D perhaps matching TRBD1 (5 bases). CDR1 SGHDT and CDR2 YYEEEE come from the germline V gene. V was trimmed by 4 bases and J by 11 bases, leaving 16 bases between them. The CDR3 runs to 14 residues. CDR3 in DNA: TGTGCCAGCAGCCCTTTGGAGGGACCTCCACCCCTCCACTTT. It translates to CASSPLEGPPPLHF.

The V call is TRBV21-1, the J call TRBJ1-1; the D call of TRBD1 is as the table states it, not checked on the DNA. TRBV21-1 is recorded as a pseudogene. This CDR3 has 15 amino acids. The CDR3 protein is CASSKADRENTEAFF. The CDR3 nucleotides are TGTGCCAGCAGCAAAGCTGACAGGGAGAACACTGAAGCTTTCTTT.

The rearrangement joins TRBV6-5 to TRBJ2-5; no clear D gene. The V and J ends lost 1 base and 5 bases respectively, with 2 bases between them. Germline V gives CDR1 MNHEY, CDR2 SVGAGI. The CDR3 consists of 11 residues. CDR3: CASSYFETQYF. The CDR3 coding sequence is TGTGCCAGCAGTTACTTTGAGACCCAGTACTTC.

Comment on this clone: The junction departs from the called germline gene at one end, perhaps through a read error. This chain joins TRBV7-8 and TRBJ2-3; D may be TRBD2 (7 bases). This CDR3 is built from 15 residues. Per germline, CDR1 SGHVS and CDR2 FQNEAQ. The CDR3 sequence: CASRNRPGGTDTQYF. Here the CDR3 DNA reads TGTGCCAGCAGAAATAGGCCGGGGGGCACCGATACGCAGTATTTT.